Following are 20 T cell receptor beta chains from one sample sequenced in a study of PD-1 blockade in mismatch repair-deficient tumors. Produced via immunoSEQ multiplex PCR; TCRdb's table is partial and in-frame only. Here the sample spans fewer than 20,000 clones, approximately 84% being singletons. The sample consisted of PBMCs, taken 4 weeks after starting pembrolizumab. These receptors came from an adult with mismatch repair-deficient cancer.

Only one count was recorded for this clone. The chain recombines TRBV6-1 with TRBJ2-5; 9 bases map to TRBD2. The CDR3 covers 19 residues. V lost 2 bases to trimming and J lost 5 bases; unmatched junction nucleotides: 18. The germline CDR1 and CDR2 sequences are MNHNS and SASEGT. The CDR3 DNA is TGTGCCAGCAGTGAAAATGGGTTCCCGGGACTAGCACCAGTCGAGACCCAGTACTTC. Its translation is CASSENGFPGLAPVETQYF.

Worth noting for this clone: Other nucleotide sequences from this sample produce the same CDR3. This sequence joins TRBV7-2 and TRBJ2-7, with 12 nucleotides matching TRBD2. CDR1 and CDR2 (germline): SGHTA, FQGNSA. This CDR3 has 15 amino acids. The ends lost 5 bases at V and 2 bases at J; junction bases unmatched: 4. The CDR3 DNA reads as TGTGCCAGCAGCCTACGGACTAGCGGGACCTACGAGCAGTACTTC. Protein sequence: CASSLRTSGTYEQYF.

The rearrangement links TRBV21-1 to TRBJ2-7; the table's D call TRBD1 went unverified against the DNA. TRBV21-1 is a pseudogene. The CDR3 loop spans 15 amino acids. CDR3 DNA sequence: TGTGCCAGCAGCAAACCTAGGGGCAGAACCTACGAGCAGTACTTC. It translates to CASSKPRGRTYEQYF.

For the CDR3, the DNA is TGTGCCAGCAGCCCTGACAGGGAAACAGATACGCAGTATTTT. Residues: CASSPDRETDTQYF. This sequence joins TRBV7-3 and TRBJ2-3; 7 bases are shared with TRBD1. The ends lost 5 bases at V and 3 bases at J; junction bases unmatched: 5. Germline V gene data show CDR1 as SGHTA and CDR2 as FQGTGA. The CDR3 loop spans 14 amino acids.

This clone was observed a handful of times. V gene TRBV7-2 combines with J gene TRBJ2-1; 10 bases are shared with TRBD2. This CDR3 is built from 15 residues. Unmatched junction bases numbered 3, after V lost 3 bases and J lost 4 bases. Germline V lookup: CDR1 SGHTA, CDR2 FQGNSA. The CDR3: CASSFTSGEYNEQFF. The CDR3 coding sequence is TGTGCCAGCAGCTTTACTAGCGGGGAGTACAATGAGCAGTTCTTC.

The J gene is TRBJ2-7, the V gene TRBV5-1; D unclear. In germline, CDR1 is SGHRS, CDR2 YFSETQ. V was trimmed by 0 bases and J by 0 bases, leaving 7 bases between them. This CDR3 is 14 amino acids long. The CDR3 DNA reads as TGCGCCAGCAGCTTGGCTACGAGCTCCTACGAGCAGTACTTC. Translating gives CASSLATSSYEQYF.

In this sample, this clone turned up once. The V call is TRBV5-1, the J call TRBJ2-7, with D possibly TRBD1 on 6 matching bases. The CDR3 sequence is 15 residues long. V lost 4 bases and J lost 2, with 16 bases in between. Germline CDR1 reads SGHRS; CDR2 reads YFSETQ. In DNA form, the CDR3 reads TGCGCCAGCAGCCTCGGACAGCGGACAACCTACGAGCAGTACTTC. It encodes CASSLGQRTTYEQYF.

The V and J genes are TRBV7-8 and TRBJ2-3, with D perhaps matching TRBD2 (5 bases). V lost 2 bases to trimming and J lost 4 bases, with 13 bases between them. Germline V gene data show CDR1 as SGHVS and CDR2 as FQNEAQ. The CDR3 is 15 amino acids. The CDR3, as DNA: TGTGCCAGCAGCTTATTCCGTGGGAGTGCAGATACGCAGTATTTT. Protein product: CASSLFRGSADTQYF.

The V gene is TRBV28, the J gene TRBJ1-1, with TRBD1 as a possible D gene (5 bases). Germline CDR1 is MDHEN and CDR2 is SYDVKM. V lost 5 bases to trimming and J lost 9 bases, with 13 bases between them. The CDR3 loop spans 12 amino acids. The DNA for the CDR3 is TGTGCCAGCAGTACCCCCGCAGGGAAAGCTTTCTTT. This translates into CASSTPAGKAFF.

The chain couples TRBV9 to TRBJ2-1; no clear D. Trimming removed 3 bases at V and 9 bases at J, with 19 bases between. The CDR3 runs 15 residues. Looked up from germline, CDR1 is SGDLS and CDR2 is YYNGEE. CDR3 nucleotides: TGTGCCAGCAGCGGACCGACATATGGGTACGGTGAGCAGTTCTTC. Translation: CASSGPTYGYGEQFF. The whole variable domain, remainder taken from reference TRBV9 and TRBJ2-1, is DSGVTQTPKHLITATGQRVTLRCSPRSGDLSVYWYQQSLDQGLQFLIQYYNGEERAKGNILERFSAQQFPDLHSELNLSSLELGDSALYFCASSGPTYGYGEQFFGPGTRLTVL.

The chain recombines TRBV19 with TRBJ2-7; TRBD1 matches at 11 bases. Germline V CDR1 and CDR2: LNHDA, SQIVND (reference sequence). The CDR3 has 17 residues. V trimming: 5 bases; J trimming: 3 bases; junction bases outside the gene matches: 12. The CDR3 sequence is CASSPNEPGQGDYEQYF. In DNA form, the CDR3 reads TGTGCCAGTAGTCCCAACGAACCGGGACAGGGGGACTACGAGCAGTACTTC.

The V call is TRBV7-2, the J call TRBJ2-3; D call uncertain. With 3 bases removed from V and 6 bases from J, the gap between germline ends came to 7 bases. Germline CDR1 and CDR2: SGHTA and FQGNSA. The CDR3 loop spans 12 amino acids. CDR3 loop: CASSFYADTQYF. For the CDR3, the DNA is TGTGCCAGCAGCTTCTATGCGGATACGCAGTATTTT.

V gene TRBV27 combines with J gene TRBJ2-7; 9 bases map to TRBD1. In germline, CDR1 is MNHEY, CDR2 SMNVEV (reference sequence). V was clipped by 4 bases and J by 3 bases; unmatched bases: 4. There are 14 residues in the CDR3. CDR3 residues: CASSSGQGFYEQYF. The CDR3 DNA reads as TGTGCCAGCAGTTCGGGACAGGGTTTCTACGAGCAGTACTTC.

The chain combines TRBV7-9 with TRBJ1-1, with D hard to call. The CDR3 covers 13 residues. Germline CDR1 is SEHNR and CDR2 is FQNEAQ (reference sequence). V lost 5 bases, J lost 2 bases, and 9 bases lay in between. This CDR3 is CASSPRRNTEAFF. For the CDR3, the DNA is TGTGCCAGCAGCCCGAGAAGAAACACTGAAGCTTTCTTT.

As regards this clone: One end of the junction does not line up with germline, which may come from a read error. The V gene is TRBV7-3, the J gene TRBJ1-5; no reliable D call. The germline V gene encodes CDR1 SGHTA and CDR2 FQGTGA. The CDR3 extends over 13 amino acids. CDR3 coding DNA: TGTGCCAGCAGCTTAATGGGCAATCAACCCCAGCATTTT. As protein: CASSLMGNQPQHF.

This clone was picked up one time. J is TRBJ1-4 and V is TRBV2; D is perhaps TRBD1 (6 bases). V was pared by 6 bases and J by 0 bases, with 14 bases between. CDR3 length equals 16 residues. The germline CDR1 and CDR2 sequences are SNHLY and FYNNEI. CDR3 in amino acids: CASSLQGYSTNEKLFF. CDR3 bases: TGTGCCAGCAGCCTACAGGGTTACTCAACTAATGAAAAACTGTTTTTT.

The chain recombines TRBV30 with TRBJ2-3; 9 nucleotides align to TRBD1. The CDR3 consists of 14 residues. V dropped 2 bases and J dropped 4; count of bases not matched to a gene: 4. Per the germline V gene, CDR1 is GTSNPN and CDR2 is SVGIG (reference sequence). CDR3 sequence: CAWSTGTGSDTQYF. In DNA form, the CDR3 reads TGTGCCTGGAGTACCGGGACAGGGTCAGATACGCAGTATTTT.

In this sample, this clone turned up once. This chain links TRBV28 with TRBJ1-2; D is possibly TRBD1 (5 bases). Trimming shortened V by 3 bases and J by 4 bases, and 6 bases separated the two germline ends. The CDR3 loop spans 12 amino acids. CDR1 is MDHEN, CDR2 SYDVKM, per germline. The CDR3 reads CASSFQGYGYTF. CDR3 DNA sequence: TGTGCCAGCAGTTTCCAGGGCTATGGCTACACCTTC.

The rearrangement joins TRBV5-1 to TRBJ2-5, with no clear D. CDR3 length: 13 amino acids. Germline CDR1 reads SGHRS; CDR2 reads YFSETQ. The V gene lost 4 bases and the J gene lost 5 bases, with 12 bases spanning the gap. CDR3 region: CASSGAPRETQYF. CDR3 coding DNA: TGCGCCAGCAGCGGTGCTCCCAGGGAGACCCAGTACTTC. Full variable domain (missing parts from reference TRBV5-1 and TRBJ2-5): KAGVTQTPRYLIKTRGQQVTLSCSPISGHRSVSWYQQTPGQGLQFLFEYFSETQRNKGNFPGRFSGRQFSNSRSEMNVSTLELGDSALYLCASSGAPRETQYFGPGTRLLVL.

V usage is TRBV7-9 and J usage is TRBJ2-7, with 12 bases matching TRBD2. Germline CDR1 and CDR2: SEHNR and FQNEAQ (reference sequence). V shed 5 bases, J shed 5 bases, and the junction held 4 bases outside the gene matches. This CDR3 has 14 amino acids. CDR3 nucleotide sequence: TGTGCCAGCAGCCTGACTAGCGGGAGCAACGAGCAGTACTTC. Protein sequence: CASSLTSGSNEQYF.